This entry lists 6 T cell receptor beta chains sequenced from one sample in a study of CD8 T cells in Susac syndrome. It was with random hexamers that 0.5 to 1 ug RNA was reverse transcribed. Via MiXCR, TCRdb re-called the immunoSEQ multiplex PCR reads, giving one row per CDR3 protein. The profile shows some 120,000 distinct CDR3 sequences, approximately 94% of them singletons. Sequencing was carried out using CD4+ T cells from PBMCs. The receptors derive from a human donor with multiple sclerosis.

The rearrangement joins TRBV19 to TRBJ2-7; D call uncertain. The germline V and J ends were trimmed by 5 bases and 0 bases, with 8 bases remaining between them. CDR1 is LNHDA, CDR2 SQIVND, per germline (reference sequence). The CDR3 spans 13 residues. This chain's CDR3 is CASSPGSSYEQYF. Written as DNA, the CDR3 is TGTGCCAGTAGTCCCGGCAGCTCCTACGAGCAGTACTTC.

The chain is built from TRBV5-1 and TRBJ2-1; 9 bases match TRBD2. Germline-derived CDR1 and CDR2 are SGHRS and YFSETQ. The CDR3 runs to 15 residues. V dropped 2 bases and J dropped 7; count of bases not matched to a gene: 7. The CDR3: CASSFLASGINEQFF. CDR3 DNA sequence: TGCGCCAGCAGCTTCTTGGCTAGCGGGATTAATGAGCAGTTCTTC.

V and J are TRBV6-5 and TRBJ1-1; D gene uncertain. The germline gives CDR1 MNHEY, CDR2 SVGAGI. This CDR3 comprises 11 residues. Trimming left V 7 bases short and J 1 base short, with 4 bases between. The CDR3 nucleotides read TGTGCCAGCAAGGCGAACACTGAAGCTTTCTTT. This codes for CASKANTEAFF.

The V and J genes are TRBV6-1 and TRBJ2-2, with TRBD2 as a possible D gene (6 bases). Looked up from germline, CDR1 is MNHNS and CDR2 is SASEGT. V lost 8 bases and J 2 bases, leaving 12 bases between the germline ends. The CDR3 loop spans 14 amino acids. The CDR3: CASSALANTGELFF. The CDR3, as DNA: TGTGCCAGCTCCGCACTAGCAAACACCGGGGAGCTGTTTTTT.

The CDR3 here is CASSKIQGAQYF. As DNA, the CDR3 is TGTGCCAGCAGCAAAATACAAGGGGCCCAGTACTTC. This rearrangement joins TRBV9 to TRBJ2-5, with TRBD1 as a possible D gene (5 bases). The V end lost 4 bases, the J end lost 9 bases, and 13 bases lay between the germline ends. The CDR3 loop spans 12 amino acids. The germline gives CDR1 SGDLS, CDR2 YYNGEE. The variable domain in full, with the rest retrieved from reference TRBV9 and TRBJ2-5, is DSGVTQTPKHLITATGQRVTLRCSPRSGDLSVYWYQQSLDQGLQFLIQYYNGEERAKGNILERFSAQQFPDLHSELNLSSLELGDSALYFCASSKIQGAQYFGPGTRLLVL.

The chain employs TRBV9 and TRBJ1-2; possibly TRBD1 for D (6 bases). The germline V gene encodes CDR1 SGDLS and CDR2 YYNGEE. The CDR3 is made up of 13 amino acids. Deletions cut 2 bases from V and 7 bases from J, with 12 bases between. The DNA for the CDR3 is TGTGCCAGCAGCGTTGACAGGTTCCGTGGCTACACCTTC. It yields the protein CASSVDRFRGYTF.